This entry is about one TCR beta chain. Data came from immunoSEQ multiplex PCR; TCRdb stores just in-frame clones and leaves some out. This table holds under 150,000 clones, more than 80% found once. This record comes from a study of blood T cell repertoires in COVID-19. V gave up 6 bases and J gave up 10 bases; unmatched junction bases: 16. CDR1 is MGHRA, CDR2 YSYEKL, per germline. The CDR3 spans 16 residues. Source material: peripheral blood. The chain couples TRBV4-1 to TRBJ1-5; 9 bases line up with TRBD1. This sequence was found in a woman aged 40-49 years with acute or convalescent COVID-19. In nucleotides, the CDR3 is TGCGCCAGCAGGCAGACCCCCGGGACAGGGCCCGATCCCCAGCATTTT. Its translation: CASRQTPGTGPDPQHF.